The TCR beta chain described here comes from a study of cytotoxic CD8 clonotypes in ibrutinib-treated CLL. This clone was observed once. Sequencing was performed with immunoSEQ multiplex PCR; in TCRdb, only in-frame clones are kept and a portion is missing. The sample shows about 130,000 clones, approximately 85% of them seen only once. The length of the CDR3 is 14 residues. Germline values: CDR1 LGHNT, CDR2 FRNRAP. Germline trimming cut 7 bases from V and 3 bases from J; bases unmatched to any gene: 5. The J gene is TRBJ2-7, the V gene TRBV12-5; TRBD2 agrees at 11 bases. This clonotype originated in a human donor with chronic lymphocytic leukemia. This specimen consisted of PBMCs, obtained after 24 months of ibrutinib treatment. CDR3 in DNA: TGTGCTAGTGCCTCAGGGACTAGCGGCTACGAGCAGTACTTC. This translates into CASASGTSGYEQYF.